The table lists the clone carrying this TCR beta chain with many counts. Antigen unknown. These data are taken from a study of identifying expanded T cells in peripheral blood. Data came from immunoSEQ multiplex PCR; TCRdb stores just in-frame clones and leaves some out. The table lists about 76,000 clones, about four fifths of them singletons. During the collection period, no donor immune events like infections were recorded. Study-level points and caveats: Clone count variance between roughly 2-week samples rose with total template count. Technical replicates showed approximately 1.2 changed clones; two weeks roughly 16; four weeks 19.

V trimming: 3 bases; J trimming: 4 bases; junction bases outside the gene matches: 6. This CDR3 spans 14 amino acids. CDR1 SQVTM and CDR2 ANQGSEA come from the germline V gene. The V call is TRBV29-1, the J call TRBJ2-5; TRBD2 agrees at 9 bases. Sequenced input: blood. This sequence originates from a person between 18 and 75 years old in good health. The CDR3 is CSVEGLALAETQYF. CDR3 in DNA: TGCAGCGTTGAGGGACTAGCTCTGGCAGAGACCCAGTACTTC.